A selection of T cell receptor beta chains follows, all from one sample in a study of neurological immune-mediated disorders. TCRdb reprocessed the 5' RACE reads via MiXCR and lists one record per CDR3 protein. The sample consists of about 21,000 distinct CDR3 sequences, approximately 6.2% of them appearing once. Sequencing input: CD8+ T cells from blood. These receptor sequences come from a man aged 18 to 30 in good health. CDR3s include the opening cysteine and the closing phenylalanine or tryptophan. A D gene is named only where the DNA matches it firmly. Where a row states a size, it is once, few, many or the class of an expanded clone; other rows omit it.

j_call	clone_size	v_call	cdr3_length	d_call	cdr3_aa	cdr3_nt
TRBJ2-7	many	TRBV10-3	12	-	CASEGQSHEQYF	TGTGCCTCGGAAGGGCAATCCCACGAGCAGTACTTC
TRBJ1-3	many	TRBV7-9	14	TRBD1	CASTWDRTGNTIYF	TGTGCCAGCACCTGGGACAGAACTGGAAACACCATATATTTT
TRBJ2-5	many	TRBV15	12	-	CATGGTQETQYF	TGTGCCACCGGAGGGACCCAAGAGACCCAGTACTTC
TRBJ2-2	-	TRBV5-4	14	-	CASSFGPLTGELFF	TGTGCCAGCAGCTTCGGTCCGCTCACCGGGGAGCTGTTTTTT
TRBJ2-3	many	TRBV20-1	16	-	CSARDDSGVRTDTQYF	TGCAGTGCTAGAGATGACTCAGGGGTACGAACAGATACGCAGTATTTT
TRBJ2-6	many	TRBV6-5	17	-	CASSYSGSFSGANVLTF	TGTGCCAGCAGTTACTCGGGGTCCTTCTCTGGGGCCAACGTCCTGACTTTC
TRBJ2-7	many	TRBV7-6	14	TRBD1	CASSPGTGVYEQYF	TGTGCCAGCAGCCCGGGGACAGGGGTTTACGAGCAGTACTTC
TRBJ1-1	many	TRBV6-5	16	TRBD1	CASSTGQGRGNTEAFF	TGTGCCAGCAGTACCGGACAGGGGAGGGGGAACACTGAAGCTTTCTTT
TRBJ2-1	many	TRBV9	11	-	CASSVDGEQFF	TGTGCCAGCAGCGTAGACGGTGAGCAGTTCTTC
TRBJ1-1	many	TRBV7-9	14	-	CASSPTKRNTEAFF	TGTGCCAGCAGCCCGACCAAACGGAACACTGAAGCTTTCTTT
TRBJ2-7	many	TRBV27	13	-	CASSYSPSYEQYF	TGTGCCAGCAGTTACAGTCCCTCCTACGAGCAGTACTTC
TRBJ2-7	-	TRBV21-1	16	-	CASSKDISLSSYEQYF	TGTGCCAGCAGCAAAGATATTTCGTTGAGCTCCTACGAGCAGTACTTC
TRBJ1-4	few	TRBV4-3	16	-	CASSKGKAGLNEKLFF	TGCGCCAGCAGCAAGGGGAAGGCAGGCTTAAATGAAAAACTGTTTTTT
TRBJ1-2	many	TRBV28	17	-	CASTGLRKEFPHYGYTF	TGTGCCAGCACCGGACTACGAAAGGAATTCCCTCACTATGGCTACACCTTC
TRBJ1-2	many	TRBV20-1	12	-	CSARVPGDGYTF	TGCAGTGCTAGAGTCCCGGGCGATGGCTACACCTTC
TRBJ2-3	many	TRBV20-1	17	TRBD2	CSARPGTSGGTRDTQYF	TGCAGTGCTAGACCCGGGACTAGCGGGGGGACTAGAGATACGCAGTATTTT
TRBJ1-1	many	TRBV20-1	17	-	CSARDGRGSGSGTEAFF	TGCAGTGCTAGAGATGGTAGGGGTTCGGGCTCGGGCACTGAAGCTTTCTTT
TRBJ2-7	many	TRBV7-8	13	-	CASSSSQRYEQYF	TGTGCCAGCAGCTCCTCCCAGCGCTACGAGCAGTACTTC
TRBJ1-6	many	TRBV20-1	17	-	CSARGRGDNSYNSPLHF	TGCAGTGCTAGAGGAAGGGGGGACAACTCCTATAATTCACCCCTCCACTTT
TRBJ2-7	many	TRBV29-1	12	-	CSVGQAAYEQYF	TGCAGCGTTGGACAGGCGGCCTACGAGCAGTACTTC
TRBJ1-5	many	TRBV20-1	16	TRBD1	CSARPPGQGSNQPQHF	TGCAGTGCTAGACCTCCGGGACAGGGGAGCAATCAGCCCCAGCATTTT
TRBJ2-3	few	TRBV2	16	TRBD2	CASSDLVAGVEDTQYF	TGTGCCAGCAGTGATCTTGTAGCGGGGGTGGAAGATACGCAGTATTTT
TRBJ1-1	many	TRBV4-3	11	-	CAASAGTEAFF	TGCGCCGCCTCCGCCGGAACTGAAGCTTTCTTT
TRBJ1-2	many	TRBV5-1	16	TRBD1	CASSSEQGTEPYGYTF	TGCGCCAGCAGCTCGGAACAGGGGACAGAGCCTTATGGCTACACCTTC
TRBJ1-5	many	TRBV6-6	15	-	CASRPPPGFNQPQHF	TGTGCCAGCAGACCCCCCCCAGGGTTCAATCAGCCCCAGCATTTT
TRBJ2-1	few	TRBV20-1	15	-	CSASGLLSNYNEQFF	TGCAGTGCCTCCGGACTCCTGAGCAATTACAATGAGCAGTTCTTC
TRBJ2-1	many	TRBV7-8	15	-	CASSSTASLGNEQFF	TGTGCCAGCAGCTCGACAGCTAGCCTGGGAAATGAGCAGTTCTTC
TRBJ2-3	many	TRBV7-2	15	-	CASTEGTTNTDTQYF	TGTGCCAGCACCGAGGGTACGACCAACACAGATACGCAGTATTTT
TRBJ2-1	many	TRBV6-5	15	TRBD2	CASSYDRLAGGRQFF	TGTGCCAGCAGTTACGACCGACTAGCGGGGGGGCGGCAGTTCTTC
TRBJ1-2	many	TRBV20-1	20	TRBD1	CSARMTGGATAPFDYYGYTF	TGCAGTGCTAGGATGACAGGGGGAGCAACGGCACCTTTTGACTATTATGGCTACACCTTC
TRBJ2-7	-	TRBV5-1	16	TRBD2	CASSSGLAGMLGEQYF	TGCGCCAGCAGCTCGGGACTAGCGGGAATGCTCGGCGAGCAGTACTTC
TRBJ2-1	many	TRBV4-1	18	-	CASSQDPESSHPYNEQFF	TGCGCCAGCAGCCAAGATCCGGAGTCCTCTCACCCATACAATGAGCAGTTCTTC
TRBJ2-7	many	TRBV5-8	16	TRBD1	CASSLAGTGLTYEQYF	TGTGCCAGCAGCTTGGCAGGGACAGGACTTACCTACGAGCAGTACTTC
TRBJ1-1	many	TRBV6-2/TRBV6-3	14	-	CASSRRLVNTEAFF	TGTGCCAGCAGTAGGAGACTCGTGAACACTGAAGCTTTCTTT
TRBJ2-7	many	TRBV29-1	15	-	CSVEAGAGFSYEQYF	TGCAGCGTTGAAGCCGGAGCGGGTTTCTCCTACGAGCAGTACTTC
TRBJ2-1	many	TRBV3-1	18	-	CANSQDPYVTVHYNEQFF	TGTGCCAACAGCCAAGATCCCTACGTTACAGTCCATTACAATGAGCAGTTCTTC
TRBJ1-2	many	TRBV12-3/TRBV12-4	15	TRBD1	CASSSTGGHGYGYTF	TGTGCCAGCAGTTCCACAGGGGGACATGGCTATGGCTACACCTTC
TRBJ2-3	-	TRBV6-1	16	TRBD2	CASSEVAGGLTDTQYF	TGTGCCAGCAGTGAAGTCGCGGGGGGCCTCACAGATACGCAGTATTTT
TRBJ1-3	many	TRBV5-1	15	-	CASSLDRYSGNTIYF	TGCGCCAGCAGCTTGGACCGGTACTCTGGAAACACCATATATTTT
TRBJ2-3	few	TRBV7-6	15	-	CASSLSLGATDTQYF	TGTGCCAGCAGCTTATCCTTGGGGGCCACAGATACGCAGTATTTT
TRBJ2-3	many	TRBV6-6	19	-	CASSYSMAVGSPRTDTQYF	TGTGCCAGCAGTTACTCGATGGCGGTTGGTAGCCCGCGCACAGATACGCAGTATTTT